This T cell receptor beta chain was recorded in a study of PD-L1 blockade in urothelial cancer. Study-wide context: Patients commenced atezolizumab in about 2014, and it was given at 1,200 mg intravenously every 3 weeks. Study-wide results and caveats: Larger 3-week expansion of tumor-associated blood clones was seen in durable-benefit patients.

This CDR3 has 15 residues. The germline CDR1 and CDR2 sequences are SGHRS and YFSETQ. Trimming stripped 0 bases from V and 2 bases from J, with 11 bases between. With respect to this clone: No antigen is known for it.

TCRdb keeps only in-frame clones here, not all; method: immunoSEQ multiplex PCR. This sample has 50,000 to 55,000 clones, with about 86% found just once. Time point: pretreatment peripheral blood. The diagnosis in patients was locally advanced or metastatic urothelial carcinoma. Each patient supplied 1 to 8 pretreatment and on-treatment samples. The sample in question was PBMCs, obtained around atezolizumab (anti-PD-L1) treatment. This chain joins TRBV5-1 and TRBJ1-2; a weak D match, TRBD1 (5 bases). This TCR was recovered from a man in his 60s with urothelial cancer. The CDR3 here is CASSLEAGLNYGYTF. The CDR3 bases are TGCGCCAGCAGCTTGGAGGCGGGACTGAACTATGGCTACACCTTC.